Shown below are 28 T cell receptor beta chains from a single sample sequenced in a study of blood T cell repertoires in COVID-19. The repertoire was sequenced with immunoSEQ multiplex PCR; TCRdb's copy has only in-frame clones and lacks some. The data show fewer than 200,000 clones, around 90% seen once. Sequencing used peripheral blood. The origin of the receptors is a man aged 55 to 70 with acute or convalescent COVID-19.

V gene TRBV6-2 or TRBV6-3 combines with J gene TRBJ1-2; D perhaps matches TRBD1 (6 bases). Trimming took 6 bases from V and 6 from J, leaving 14 bases between them. CDR3 size: 13 residues. From germline, CDR1 is MNHEY and CDR2 SVGEGT. The CDR3 sequence is CASSEGVSDGYTF. CDR3 nucleotide sequence: TGTGCCAGCAGCGAGGGGGTTTCGGATGGCTACACCTTC.

This rearrangement joins TRBV7-2 to TRBJ2-7; 14 bases map to TRBD2. Unmatched junction bases numbered 4, after V lost 1 base and J lost 5 bases. CDR1 and CDR2 (germline): SGHTA, FQGNSA. The CDR3 spans 16 residues. CDR3 sequence (DNA): TGTGCCAGCAGCTTAGTAGGGACTAGCGGGAGAAACGAGCAGTACTTC. It encodes CASSLVGTSGRNEQYF.

The chain combines TRBV7-9 with TRBJ2-1; no reliable D call. The V and J ends lost 2 bases and 5 bases respectively, with 4 bases between them. This CDR3 spans 12 amino acids. Germline CDR1 SEHNR, CDR2 FQNEAQ (reference sequence). The CDR3 sequence is CASSLTDNEQFF. The CDR3 DNA reads as TGTGCCAGCAGCTTAACTGACAATGAGCAGTTCTTC.

The chain recombines TRBV19 with TRBJ1-2, with D hard to call. V shed 3 bases and J shed 4 bases, with 9 bases lying between them. The CDR3 is 13 residues long. The germline CDR1 and CDR2 sequences are LNHDA and SQIVND (reference sequence). This chain's CDR3 is CASSITVRYGYTF. The CDR3 nucleotides read TGTGCCAGTAGTATCACGGTACGCTATGGCTACACCTTC.

This clone was counted a single time. The CDR3 reads CASSPGETAQYF. CDR3 sequence (DNA): TGTGCCAGCAGCCCGGGAGAAACGGCGCAGTATTTT. V and J are TRBV3-1 (or the pseudogene TRBV3-2) and TRBJ2-3, with D possibly TRBD2 on 6 matching bases. The ends were cut back, 4 bases at V and 10 bases at J, with 12 bases in the middle. Germline V gene data show CDR1 as LGHDT and CDR2 as YNNKEL (reference sequence). The CDR3 is 12 residues long.

The V and J genes are TRBV24-1 and TRBJ2-3, with 14 bases identical to TRBD2. Germline V gives CDR1 KGHDR, CDR2 SFDVKD. The ends lost 6 bases at V and 0 bases at J; junction bases unmatched: 10. This CDR3 has 19 residues. The CDR3 DNA is TGTGCCACCAGTAGACGACTAGCGGGGGGGAAATCTAGCACAGATACGCAGTATTTT. It encodes CATSRRLAGGKSSTDTQYF.

V and J are TRBV7-9 and TRBJ2-5, with TRBD1 identical over 7 bases. The CDR3 sequence is 14 residues long. Germline CDR1 reads SEHNR; CDR2 reads FQNEAQ (reference sequence). V shed 5 bases and J 4 bases; nucleotides not matched to a gene: 7. CDR3 loop: CASSNDRVLETQYF. CDR3 nucleotides: TGTGCCAGCAGCAACGACAGGGTCCTAGAGACCCAGTACTTC.

The rearrangement joins TRBV11-1 to TRBJ2-7, with TRBD1 matching over 8 bases. Trimming took 1 base from V and 4 from J; bases not matched to a gene: 9. In germline, CDR1 is SGHAT, CDR2 FQDESV (reference sequence). This CDR3 contains 16 residues. The CDR3 sequence is CASSLDGGTGVYEQYV. In DNA form, the CDR3 reads TGTGCCAGCAGCTTAGACGGAGGGACAGGAGTTTACGAGCAGTACGTC.

This chain connects TRBV27 to TRBJ2-1; 10 positions match TRBD2. V was pared by 5 bases and J by 0 bases, with 4 bases of the junction left unmatched. Germline V lookup: CDR1 MNHEY, CDR2 SMNVEV (reference sequence). The CDR3 consists of 16 residues. CDR3 in amino acids: CASSASSGGSYNEQFF. In DNA, the CDR3 is TGTGCCAGCAGTGCGTCTAGCGGGGGCTCCTACAATGAGCAGTTCTTC.

The chain uses TRBV7-9 and TRBJ1-5; maybe TRBD1 (6 bases). Germline V CDR1 and CDR2: SEHNR, FQNEAQ (reference sequence). V dropped 5 bases and J dropped 4 bases, with 15 bases sitting between them. This CDR3 comprises 15 residues. CDR3 protein: CASSREGGVNQPQHF. The CDR3 DNA sequence: TGTGCCAGCAGCCGGGAGGGGGGCGTAAATCAGCCCCAGCATTTT.

The CDR3 DNA reads TGCGCCAGCAGCCTGGGACAGTTCGCGAACACCGGGGAGCTGTTTTTT. Protein product: CASSLGQFANTGELFF. The rearrangement uses TRBV5-1 and TRBJ2-2, with 7 nucleotides matching TRBD1. The ends lost 4 bases at V and 0 bases at J; junction bases unmatched: 6. Germline lookup yields CDR1 SGHRS and CDR2 YFSETQ. This CDR3 comprises 16 residues.

Comment on this clone: The sample has other DNA sequences that encode this CDR3 too. The chain combines TRBV19 with TRBJ2-7; possible D gene TRBD2, 5 bases. CDR3 length: 14 residues. Trimming took off 1 base at V and 2 bases at J, with 9 bases between the two ends. Per the germline V gene, CDR1 is LNHDA and CDR2 is SQIVND (reference sequence). As DNA, the CDR3 is TGTGCCAGTAGTATAGTAAGCGGTACCTACGAGCAGTACTTC. Translation gives CASSIVSGTYEQYF.

The rearrangement joins TRBV5-1 to TRBJ1-5; no clear D. Per germline, CDR1 SGHRS and CDR2 YFSETQ. The ends were cut back, 0 bases at V and 2 bases at J, with 9 bases in the middle. This CDR3 comprises 15 residues. CDR3 in amino acids: CASSLGSSGNQPQHF. CDR3 sequence (DNA): TGCGCCAGCAGCTTGGGGAGTTCGGGCAATCAGCCCCAGCATTTT. Variable domain in full (rest from reference TRBV5-1 and TRBJ1-5): KAGVTQTPRYLIKTRGQQVTLSCSPISGHRSVSWYQQTPGQGLQFLFEYFSETQRNKGNFPGRFSGRQFSNSRSEMNVSTLELGDSALYLCASSLGSSGNQPQHFGDGTRLSIL.

The V call is TRBV21-1, the J call TRBJ1-1; the table calls TRBD1, which could not be checked here. TRBV21-1 is a pseudogene. This CDR3 spans 18 amino acids. The DNA of the CDR3 is TGTGCCAGCAGCAAGGCCATCCGGGACAGGGTGATGAACACTGAAGCTTTCTTT. Amino acids: CASSKAIRDRVMNTEAFF.

This clone showed up just a few times. This rearrangement joins TRBV27 to TRBJ1-2; D not certain. The CDR3 extends over 13 amino acids. Trimming shortened V by 2 bases and J by 8 bases, and 12 bases separated the two germline ends. CDR1 and CDR2 from the germline V gene are MNHEY and SMNVEV (reference sequence). The CDR3 coding sequence is TGTGCCAGCAGTTTAGTTTCGGGGTCCGGCTACACCTTC. This gives the protein CASSLVSGSGYTF.

V gene TRBV19 combines with J gene TRBJ1-2; D is perhaps TRBD1 (5 bases). Germline values: CDR1 LNHDA, CDR2 SQIVND (reference sequence). With 3 bases removed from V and 4 bases from J, the gap between germline ends came to 15 bases. CDR3 length: 15 amino acids. The DNA of the CDR3 is TGTGCCAGTAGTATTCAGGGCCGAGCCCCCTATGGCTACACCTTC. It encodes CASSIQGRAPYGYTF. Full variable domain (outside the CDR3, taken from reference TRBV19 and TRBJ1-2): DGGITQSPKYLFRKEGQNVTLSCEQNLNHDAMYWYRQDPGQGLRLIYYSQIVNDFQKGDIAEGYSVSREKKESFPLTVTSAQKNPTAFYLCASSIQGRAPYGYTFGSGTRLTVV.

This chain uses TRBV18 with TRBJ1-4; TRBD1 is a possible D gene (6 bases). Germline CDR1 reads KGHSH; CDR2 reads LQKENI. The CDR3 totals 16 residues. The V end lost 4 bases, the J end lost 0 bases, and 12 bases lay between the germline ends. CDR3 in DNA: TGTGCCAGCTCACTAAGACAGGAAACAACTAATGAAAAACTGTTTTTT. This encodes CASSLRQETTNEKLFF.

This sequence joins TRBV19 and TRBJ1-3; D possibly corresponds to TRBD1 (5 bases). The CDR3 totals 18 residues. Germline V gives CDR1 LNHDA, CDR2 SQIVND (reference sequence). V lost 1 base and J lost 0, with 16 bases in between. This CDR3 is CASSIARGLRFSGNTIYF. Written as DNA, the CDR3 is TGTGCCAGTAGTATAGCGCGGGGCTTAAGGTTCTCTGGAAACACCATATATTTT.

The chain links TRBV18 to TRBJ2-1; D is uncertain. The germline V gene encodes CDR1 KGHSH and CDR2 LQKENI. The CDR3 extends over 13 amino acids. V was clipped by 3 bases and J by 6 bases, with 9 bases between them. DNA for the CDR3: TGTGCCAGCTCACCCCCTACCCCCAATGAGCAGTTCTTC. It codes for CASSPPTPNEQFF.

The chain links TRBV21-1 to TRBJ1-5; TRBD1, the table's D call, was not compared with the DNA. TRBV21-1 is a documented pseudogene. This CDR3 is 20 amino acids long. CDR3 region: CASSKEGQGASRRVNQPQHF. CDR3 DNA: TGTGCCAGCAGCAAAGAGGGGCAGGGGGCAAGTAGGCGAGTCAATCAGCCCCAGCATTTT.

The chain uses TRBV27 and TRBJ2-5; 13 nucleotides line up with TRBD2. Looked up from germline, CDR1 is MNHEY and CDR2 is SMNVEV (reference sequence). J gave up 5 bases and V 5 bases, and 5 bases lay outside the gene matches. The CDR3 contains 15 residues. CDR3: CASSTGLAGDETQYF. CDR3 in DNA: TGTGCCAGCAGTACCGGACTAGCGGGAGATGAGACCCAGTACTTC.

The genes are TRBV29-1 and TRBJ1-2, with TRBD1 matching 7 bases. J lost 3 bases, V lost 3 bases, and 1 base had no gene match. The length of the CDR3 is 12 residues. In germline, CDR1 is SQVTM, CDR2 ANQGSEA. CDR3 bases: TGCAGCGTTGATGGACAGGACTATGGCTACACCTTC. It specifies CSVDGQDYGYTF.

The CDR3 spells CASSAGQGGTEAFF. The CDR3 coding sequence is TGTGCCAGTTCCGCGGGACAGGGGGGCACTGAAGCTTTCTTT. The V gene is TRBV19, the J gene TRBJ1-1, with 11 positions matching TRBD1. CDR1 is LNHDA, CDR2 SQIVND, per germline (reference sequence). CDR3 length: 14 amino acids. The V segment lost 8 bases and the J segment 4 bases; nucleotides outside the gene matches: 6.

The chain has TRBV5-1 and TRBJ1-3; a possible D gene is TRBD1 (6 bases). The CDR3 spans 15 residues. The germline V gene has CDR1 SGHRS and CDR2 YFSETQ. V gave up 3 bases and J gave up 0 bases, with 10 bases separating them. CDR3 nucleotides: TGCGCCAGCAGCTCGACAGGTTTCTCTGGAAACACCATATATTTT. Its translation: CASSSTGFSGNTIYF.

CDR3 nucleotide sequence: TGTGCCAGCAGTGGGGAGGGTATTGCGCAGTATTTT. Translation gives CASSGEGIAQYF. The chain carries TRBV12-3 or TRBV12-4 and TRBJ2-3; 7 bases are a match to TRBD2. CDR3 length: 12 amino acids. Trimming took 5 bases from V and 10 from J; bases not matched to a gene: 6.

The J gene is TRBJ2-7, the V gene TRBV12-3 or TRBV12-4; 7 nucleotides line up with TRBD1. This CDR3 region has 11 residues. V trimming: 6 bases; J trimming: 8 bases; junction bases outside the gene matches: 4. For the CDR3, the DNA is TGTGCCAGCAGAAGGACAGGCAAGCAGTACTTC. Protein: CASRRTGKQYF.

V gene TRBV24-1 combines with J gene TRBJ1-5; 9 bases align to TRBD1. V lost 3 bases to trimming and J lost 8 bases; unmatched junction nucleotides: 7. Germline CDR1 and CDR2: KGHDR and SFDVKD. The length of the CDR3 is 15 residues. CDR3 amino acids: CATSDPTGGAEPQHF. DNA for the CDR3: TGTGCCACCAGTGATCCTACAGGGGGCGCGGAGCCCCAGCATTTT.

V gene TRBV18 combines with J gene TRBJ2-6; 9 bases fit TRBD2. Germline CDR1 reads KGHSH; CDR2 reads LQKENI. CDR3 length: 18 residues. Trimming at V came to 3 bases and at J to 0 bases, leaving 6 bases not matched to a gene. The CDR3 spells CASSPIAGVASGANVLTF. CDR3 sequence (DNA): TGTGCCAGCTCACCTATAGCGGGGGTGGCCTCTGGGGCCAACGTCCTGACTTTC.